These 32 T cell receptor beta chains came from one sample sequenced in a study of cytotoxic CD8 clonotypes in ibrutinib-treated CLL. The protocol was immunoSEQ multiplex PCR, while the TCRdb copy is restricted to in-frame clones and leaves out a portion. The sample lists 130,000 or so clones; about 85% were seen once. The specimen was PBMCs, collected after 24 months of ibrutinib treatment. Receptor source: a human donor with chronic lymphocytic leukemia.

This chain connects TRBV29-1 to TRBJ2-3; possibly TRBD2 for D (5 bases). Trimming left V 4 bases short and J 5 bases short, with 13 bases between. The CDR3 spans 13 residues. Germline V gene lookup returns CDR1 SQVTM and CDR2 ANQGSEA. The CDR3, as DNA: TGCAGCGTTGTGGGCGGGCCCCGAGATACGCAGTATTTT. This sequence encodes CSVVGGPRDTQYF.

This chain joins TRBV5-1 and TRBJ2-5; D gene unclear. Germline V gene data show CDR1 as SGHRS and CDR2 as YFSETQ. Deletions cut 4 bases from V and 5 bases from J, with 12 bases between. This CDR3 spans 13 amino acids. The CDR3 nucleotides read TGCGCCAGCAGCCCGGGTGGACCGGAGACCCAGTACTTC. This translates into CASSPGGPETQYF.

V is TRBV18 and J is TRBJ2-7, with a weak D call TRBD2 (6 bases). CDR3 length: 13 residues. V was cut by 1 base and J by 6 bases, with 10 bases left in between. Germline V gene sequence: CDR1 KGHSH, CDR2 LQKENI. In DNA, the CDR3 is TGTGCCAGCTCACCACTCGGGCGGGGCGAGCAGTACTTC. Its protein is CASSPLGRGEQYF. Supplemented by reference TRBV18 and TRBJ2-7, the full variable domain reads NAGVMQNPRHLVRRRGQEARLRCSPMKGHSHVYWYRQLPEEGLKFMVYLQKENIIDESGMPKERFSAEFPKEGPSILRIQQVVRGDSAAYFCASSPLGRGEQYFGPGTRLTVT.

The CDR3 DNA sequence: TGTGCCAGCAGCCCCAGCGGGGGGGCCTACAATGAGCAGTTCTTC. Protein sequence: CASSPSGGAYNEQFF. The chain employs TRBV5-4 and TRBJ2-1; 10 bases match TRBD2. CDR1 and CDR2 (germline): SGHNT, YYREEE (reference sequence). Trimming cost V 4 bases and J 2 bases; bases outside gene matches: 3. The CDR3 totals 15 residues. The whole variable domain, filled in from reference TRBV5-4 and TRBJ2-1, reads ETGVTQSPTHLIKTRGQQVTLRCSSQSGHNTVSWYQQALGQGPQFIFQYYREEENGRGNFPPRFSGLQFPNYSSELNVNALELDDSALYLCASSPSGGAYNEQFFGPGTRLTVL.

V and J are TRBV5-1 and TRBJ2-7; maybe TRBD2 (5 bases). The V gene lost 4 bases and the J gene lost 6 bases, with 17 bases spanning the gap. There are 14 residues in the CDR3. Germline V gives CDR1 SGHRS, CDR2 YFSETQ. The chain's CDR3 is CASSPRASEGEQYF. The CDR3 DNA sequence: TGCGCCAGCAGCCCGAGGGCTTCCGAGGGCGAGCAGTACTTC. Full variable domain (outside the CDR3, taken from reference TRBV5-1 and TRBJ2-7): KAGVTQTPRYLIKTRGQQVTLSCSPISGHRSVSWYQQTPGQGLQFLFEYFSETQRNKGNFPGRFSGRQFSNSRSEMNVSTLELGDSALYLCASSPRASEGEQYFGPGTRLTVT.

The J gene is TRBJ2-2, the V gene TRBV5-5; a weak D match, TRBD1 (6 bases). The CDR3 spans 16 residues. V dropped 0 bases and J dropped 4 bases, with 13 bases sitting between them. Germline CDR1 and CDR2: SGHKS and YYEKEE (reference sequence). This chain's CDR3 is CASSLVTGPRTGELFF. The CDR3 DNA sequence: TGTGCCAGCAGCTTGGTTACAGGGCCCCGCACCGGGGAGCTGTTTTTT.

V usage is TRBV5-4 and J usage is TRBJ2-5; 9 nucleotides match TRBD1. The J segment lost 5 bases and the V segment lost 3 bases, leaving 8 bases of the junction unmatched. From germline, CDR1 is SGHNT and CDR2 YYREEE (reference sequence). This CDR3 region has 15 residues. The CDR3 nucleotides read TGTGCCAGCAGCTACCGGGACAGGGTAGGGGAGACCCAGTACTTC. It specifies CASSYRDRVGETQYF.

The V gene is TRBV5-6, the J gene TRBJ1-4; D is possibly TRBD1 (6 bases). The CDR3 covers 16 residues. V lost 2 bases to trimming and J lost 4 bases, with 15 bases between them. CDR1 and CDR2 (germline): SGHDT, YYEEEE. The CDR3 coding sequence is TGTGCCAGCAGCTTATTGAGGCTACAGGGTAATGAAAAACTGTTTTTT. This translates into CASSLLRLQGNEKLFF.

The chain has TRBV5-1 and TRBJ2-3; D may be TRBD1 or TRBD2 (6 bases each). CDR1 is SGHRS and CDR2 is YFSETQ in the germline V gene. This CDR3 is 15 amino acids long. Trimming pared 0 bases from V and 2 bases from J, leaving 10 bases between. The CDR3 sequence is CASSLEGGYTDTQYF. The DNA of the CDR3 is TGCGCCAGCAGCTTGGAGGGGGGCTACACAGATACGCAGTATTTT.

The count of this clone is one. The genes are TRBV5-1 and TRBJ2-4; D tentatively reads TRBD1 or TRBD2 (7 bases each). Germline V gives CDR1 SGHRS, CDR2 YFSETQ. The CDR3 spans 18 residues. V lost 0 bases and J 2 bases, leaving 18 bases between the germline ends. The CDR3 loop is CASSLARGGGESKNIQYF. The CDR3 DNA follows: TGCGCCAGCAGCTTGGCCAGGGGAGGGGGCGAATCCAAAAACATTCAGTACTTC.

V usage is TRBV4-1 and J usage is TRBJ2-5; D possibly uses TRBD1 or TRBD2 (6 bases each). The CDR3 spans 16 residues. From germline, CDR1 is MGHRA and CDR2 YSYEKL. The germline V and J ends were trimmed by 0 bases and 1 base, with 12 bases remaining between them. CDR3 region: CASSQDWGALQETQYF. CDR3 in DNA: TGCGCCAGCAGCCAAGATTGGGGGGCTCTCCAAGAGACCCAGTACTTC.

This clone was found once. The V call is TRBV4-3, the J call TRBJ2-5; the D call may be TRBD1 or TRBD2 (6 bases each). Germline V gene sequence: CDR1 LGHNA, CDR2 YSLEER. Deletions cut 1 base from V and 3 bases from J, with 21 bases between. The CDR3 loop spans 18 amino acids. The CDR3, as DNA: TGCGCCAGCAGCCAAGGGACTACAGGGAAAAAAGGAGAAGAGACCCAGTACTTC. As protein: CASSQGTTGKKGEETQYF.

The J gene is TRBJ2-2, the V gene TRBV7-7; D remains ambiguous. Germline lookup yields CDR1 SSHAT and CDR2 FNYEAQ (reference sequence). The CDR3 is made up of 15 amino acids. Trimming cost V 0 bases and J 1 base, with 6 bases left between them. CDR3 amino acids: CASSLATVNTGELFF. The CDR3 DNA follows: TGTGCCAGCAGCTTAGCGACGGTGAACACCGGGGAGCTGTTTTTT.

The CDR3 nucleotides are TGTGCCAGCAGTTTATCAGCTAGCGGGGGACTCCAAGAGACCCAGTACTTC. This sequence encodes CASSLSASGGLQETQYF. V gene TRBV28 combines with J gene TRBJ2-5, with TRBD2 identical over 10 bases. Germline values: CDR1 MDHEN, CDR2 SYDVKM. This CDR3 region has 17 residues. V shed 1 base, J shed 1 base, and the junction held 6 bases outside the gene matches.

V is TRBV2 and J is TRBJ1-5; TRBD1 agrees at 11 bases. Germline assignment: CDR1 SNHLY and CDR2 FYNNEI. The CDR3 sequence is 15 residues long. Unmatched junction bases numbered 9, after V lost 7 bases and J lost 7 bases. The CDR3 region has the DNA TGTGCCAGCATCGCCGGGACAGGGGGTGGACAGCCCCAGCATTTT. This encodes CASIAGTGGGQPQHF.

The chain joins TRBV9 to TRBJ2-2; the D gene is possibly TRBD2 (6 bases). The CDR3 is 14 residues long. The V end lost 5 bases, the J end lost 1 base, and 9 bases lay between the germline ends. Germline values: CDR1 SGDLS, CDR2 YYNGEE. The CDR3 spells CASSWGVNTGELFF. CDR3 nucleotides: TGTGCCAGCAGTTGGGGGGTGAACACCGGGGAGCTGTTTTTT.

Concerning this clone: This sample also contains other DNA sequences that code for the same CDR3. This chain's CDR3 is CASSLASMNTEAFF. CDR3 sequence (DNA): TGCGCCAGCAGCCTCGCCTCCATGAACACTGAAGCTTTCTTT. The chain uses TRBV5-1 and TRBJ1-1, with D uncertain. This CDR3 has 14 amino acids. Germline values: CDR1 SGHRS, CDR2 YFSETQ. V lost 4 bases to trimming and J lost 0 bases, with 10 bases between them.

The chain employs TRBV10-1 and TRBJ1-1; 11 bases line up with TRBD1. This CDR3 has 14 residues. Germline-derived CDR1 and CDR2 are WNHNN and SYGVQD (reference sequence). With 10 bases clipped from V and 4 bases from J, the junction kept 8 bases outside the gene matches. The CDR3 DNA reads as TGCGCCACCTCGGACAGGGGGCCATGCACTGAAGCTTTCTTT. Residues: CATSDRGPCTEAFF.

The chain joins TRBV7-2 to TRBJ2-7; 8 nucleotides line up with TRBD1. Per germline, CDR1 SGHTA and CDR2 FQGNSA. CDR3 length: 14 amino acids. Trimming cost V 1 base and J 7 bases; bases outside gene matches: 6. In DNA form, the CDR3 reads TGTGCCAGCAGCTTAGATCCCAGGGGGCAAGAGCAGTACTTC. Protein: CASSLDPRGQEQYF. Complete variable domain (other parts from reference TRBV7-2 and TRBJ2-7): GAGVSQSPSNKVTEKGKDVELRCDPISGHTALYWYRQSLGQGLEFLIYFQGNSAPDKSGLPSDRFSAERTGGSVSTLTIQRTQQEDSAVYLCASSLDPRGQEQYFGPGTRLTVT.

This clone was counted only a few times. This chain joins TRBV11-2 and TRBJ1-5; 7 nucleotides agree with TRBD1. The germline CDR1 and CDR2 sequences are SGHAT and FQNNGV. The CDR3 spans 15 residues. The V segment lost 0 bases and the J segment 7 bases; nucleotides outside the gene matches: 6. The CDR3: CASSLDQGGRQPQHF. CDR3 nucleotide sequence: TGTGCCAGCAGCTTAGATCAGGGGGGCAGGCAGCCCCAGCATTTT.

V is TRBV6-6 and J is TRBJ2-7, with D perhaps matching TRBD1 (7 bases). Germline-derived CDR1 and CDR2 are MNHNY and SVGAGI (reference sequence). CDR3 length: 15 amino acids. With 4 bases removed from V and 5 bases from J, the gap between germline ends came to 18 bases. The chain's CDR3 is CASSSGGRSSHEQYF. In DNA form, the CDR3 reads TGTGCCAGCAGTTCAGGGGGGCGAAGCTCTCACGAGCAGTACTTC.

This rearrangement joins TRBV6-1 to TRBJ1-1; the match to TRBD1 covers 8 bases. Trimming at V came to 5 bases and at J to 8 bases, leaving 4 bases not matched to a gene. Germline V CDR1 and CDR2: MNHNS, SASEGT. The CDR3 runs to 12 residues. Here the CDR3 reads CASSRRTGEAFF. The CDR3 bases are TGTGCCAGCAGTCGGAGGACAGGGGAAGCTTTCTTT.

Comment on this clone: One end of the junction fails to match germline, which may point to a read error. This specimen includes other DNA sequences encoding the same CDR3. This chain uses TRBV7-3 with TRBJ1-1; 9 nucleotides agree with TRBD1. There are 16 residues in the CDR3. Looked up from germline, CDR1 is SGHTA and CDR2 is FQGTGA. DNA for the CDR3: TGTGCCAGTAGCTTGGACGGACAGGGGTTGAACACTGAAGCTTTCTTT. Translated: CASSLDGQGLNTEAFF.

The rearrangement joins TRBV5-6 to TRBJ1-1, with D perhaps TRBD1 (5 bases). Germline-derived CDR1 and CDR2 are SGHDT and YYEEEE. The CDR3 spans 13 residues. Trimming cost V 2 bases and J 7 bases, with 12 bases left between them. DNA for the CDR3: TGTGCCAGCAGCTTCGGGGGGGTACGTGAAGCTTTCTTT. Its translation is CASSFGGVREAFF.

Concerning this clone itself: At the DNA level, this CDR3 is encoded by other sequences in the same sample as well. DNA for the CDR3: TGTGCCAGCAGCTTTTCGGGATACGAGCAGTACTTC. Protein sequence: CASSFSGYEQYF. The genes are TRBV7-9 and TRBJ2-7; weak D call: TRBD2 (5 bases). Germline CDR1 is SEHNR and CDR2 is FQNEAQ (reference sequence). V gave up 3 bases and J gave up 4 bases, with 7 bases separating them. The CDR3 is made up of 12 amino acids.

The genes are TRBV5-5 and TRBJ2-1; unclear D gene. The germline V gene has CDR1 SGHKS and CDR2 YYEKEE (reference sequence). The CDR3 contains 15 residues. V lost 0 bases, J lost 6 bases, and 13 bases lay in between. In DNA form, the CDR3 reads TGTGCCAGCAGCTTGGGAAGGATTGAATCCAATGAGCAGTTCTTC. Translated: CASSLGRIESNEQFF.

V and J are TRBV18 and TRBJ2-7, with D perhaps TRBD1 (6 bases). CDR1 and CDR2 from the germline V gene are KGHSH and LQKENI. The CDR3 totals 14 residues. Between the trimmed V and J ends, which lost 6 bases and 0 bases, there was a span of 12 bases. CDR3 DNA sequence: TGTGCCAGCTCCCCAGACAGGACCTCCTACGAGCAGTACTTC. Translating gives CASSPDRTSYEQYF.

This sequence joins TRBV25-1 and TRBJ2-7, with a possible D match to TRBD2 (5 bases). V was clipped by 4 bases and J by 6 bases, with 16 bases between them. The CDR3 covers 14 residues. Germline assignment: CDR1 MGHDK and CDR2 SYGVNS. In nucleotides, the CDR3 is TGTGCCAGCAGTGCGGGGATACAGCTGGGCGAGCAGTACTTC. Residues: CASSAGIQLGEQYF.

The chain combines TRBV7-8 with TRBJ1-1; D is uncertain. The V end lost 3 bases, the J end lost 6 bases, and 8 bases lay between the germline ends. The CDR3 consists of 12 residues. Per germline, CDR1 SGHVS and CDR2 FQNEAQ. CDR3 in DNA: TGTGCCAGCAGCTTTTATTCGGCTGAAGCTTTCTTT. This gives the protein CASSFYSAEAFF.

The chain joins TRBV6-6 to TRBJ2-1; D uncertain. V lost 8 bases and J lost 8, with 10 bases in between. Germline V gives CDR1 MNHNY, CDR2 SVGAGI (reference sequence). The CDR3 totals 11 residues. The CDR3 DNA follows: TGTGCCAGCTCGGCGTACCATGAGCAGTTCTTC. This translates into CASSAYHEQFF.

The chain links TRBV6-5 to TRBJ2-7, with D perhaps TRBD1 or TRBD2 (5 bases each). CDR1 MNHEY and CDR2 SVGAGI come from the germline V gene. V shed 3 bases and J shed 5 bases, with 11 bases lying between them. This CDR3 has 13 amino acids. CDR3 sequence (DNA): TGTGCCAGCAGTTATTCTAGGGACGACGAGCAGTACTTC. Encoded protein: CASSYSRDDEQYF.

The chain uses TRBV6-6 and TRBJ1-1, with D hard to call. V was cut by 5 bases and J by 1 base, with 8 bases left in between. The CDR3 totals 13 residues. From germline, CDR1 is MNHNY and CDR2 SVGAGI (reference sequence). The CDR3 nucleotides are TGTGCCAGCAGTGTCCTTCCGAACACTGAAGCTTTCTTT. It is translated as CASSVLPNTEAFF.